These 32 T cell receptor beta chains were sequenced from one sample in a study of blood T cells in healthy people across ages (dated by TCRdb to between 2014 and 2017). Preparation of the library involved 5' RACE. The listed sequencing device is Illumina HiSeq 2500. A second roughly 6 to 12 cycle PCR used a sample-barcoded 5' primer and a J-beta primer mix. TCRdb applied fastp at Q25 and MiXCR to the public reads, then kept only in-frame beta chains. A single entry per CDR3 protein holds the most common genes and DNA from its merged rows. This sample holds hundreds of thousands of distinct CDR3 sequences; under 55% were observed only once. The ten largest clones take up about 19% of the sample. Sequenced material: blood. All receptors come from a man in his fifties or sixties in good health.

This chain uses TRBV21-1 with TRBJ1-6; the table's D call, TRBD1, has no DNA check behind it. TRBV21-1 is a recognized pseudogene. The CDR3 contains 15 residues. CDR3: CASSPAPGHNSPLHF. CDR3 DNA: TGTGCCAGCAGCCCAGCACCGGGACATAATTCACCCCTCCACTTT.

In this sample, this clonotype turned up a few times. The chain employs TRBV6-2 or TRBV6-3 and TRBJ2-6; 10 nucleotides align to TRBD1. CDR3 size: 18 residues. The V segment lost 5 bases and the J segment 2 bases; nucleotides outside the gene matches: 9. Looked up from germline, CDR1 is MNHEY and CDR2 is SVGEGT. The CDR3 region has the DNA TGTGCCAGCAGTACGAAGACAGGGGGCATGCCTGGGGCCAACGTCCTGACTTTC. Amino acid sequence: CASSTKTGGMPGANVLTF.

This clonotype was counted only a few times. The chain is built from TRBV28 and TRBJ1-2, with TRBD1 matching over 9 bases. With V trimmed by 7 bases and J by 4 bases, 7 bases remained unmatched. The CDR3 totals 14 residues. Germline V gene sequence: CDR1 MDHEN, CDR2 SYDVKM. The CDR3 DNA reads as TGTGCCAGCAACCGGGACAGGGTGCCCTATGGCTACACCTTC. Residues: CASNRDRVPYGYTF.

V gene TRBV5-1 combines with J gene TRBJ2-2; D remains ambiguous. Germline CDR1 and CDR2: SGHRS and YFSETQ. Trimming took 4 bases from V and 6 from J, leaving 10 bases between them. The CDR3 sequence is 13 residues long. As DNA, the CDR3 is TGCGCCAGCAGCCCCATATTGGCCGGGGAGCTGTTTTTT. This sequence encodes CASSPILAGELFF.

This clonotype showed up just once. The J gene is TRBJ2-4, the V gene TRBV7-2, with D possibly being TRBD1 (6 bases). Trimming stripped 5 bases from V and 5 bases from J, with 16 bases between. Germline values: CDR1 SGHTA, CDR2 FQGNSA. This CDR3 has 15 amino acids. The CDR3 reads CASSRKGDRENIQYF. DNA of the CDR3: TGTGCCAGCAGCCGTAAGGGGGATCGGGAAAACATTCAGTACTTC.

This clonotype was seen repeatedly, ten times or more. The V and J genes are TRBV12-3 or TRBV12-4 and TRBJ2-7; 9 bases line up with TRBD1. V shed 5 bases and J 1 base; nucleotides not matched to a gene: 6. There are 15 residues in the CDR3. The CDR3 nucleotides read TGTGCCAGCAGTCCCGGACAGGGGCTATCCTACGAGCAGTACTTC. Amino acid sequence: CASSPGQGLSYEQYF.

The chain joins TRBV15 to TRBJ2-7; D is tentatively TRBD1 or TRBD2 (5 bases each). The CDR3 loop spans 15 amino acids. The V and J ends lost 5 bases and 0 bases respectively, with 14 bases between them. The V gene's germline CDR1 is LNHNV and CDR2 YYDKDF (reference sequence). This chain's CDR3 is CATSRPGTSSYEQYF. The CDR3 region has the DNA TGTGCCACCAGCCGTCCCGGGACCAGCTCCTACGAGCAGTACTTC.

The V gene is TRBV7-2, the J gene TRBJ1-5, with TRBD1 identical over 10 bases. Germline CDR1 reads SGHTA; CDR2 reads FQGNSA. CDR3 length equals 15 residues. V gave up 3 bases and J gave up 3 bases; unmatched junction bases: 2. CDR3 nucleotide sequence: TGTGCCAGCAGCTTGGGACAGGGGAACAATCAGCCCCAGCATTTT. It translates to CASSLGQGNNQPQHF.

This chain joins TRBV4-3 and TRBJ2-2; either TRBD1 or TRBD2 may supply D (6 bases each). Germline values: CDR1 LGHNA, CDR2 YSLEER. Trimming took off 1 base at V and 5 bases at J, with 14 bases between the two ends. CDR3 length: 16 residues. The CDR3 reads CASSQVGRGGTGELFF. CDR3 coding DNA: TGCGCCAGCAGCCAAGTAGGCAGGGGAGGTACCGGGGAGCTGTTTTTT.

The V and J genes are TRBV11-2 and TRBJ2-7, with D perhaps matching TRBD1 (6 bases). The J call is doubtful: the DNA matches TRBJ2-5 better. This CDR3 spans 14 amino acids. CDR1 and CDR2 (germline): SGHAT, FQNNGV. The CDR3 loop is CASSQEQGSVTQYF. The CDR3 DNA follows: TGTGCCAGCAGCCAAGAGCAGGGGTCGGTGACCCAGTACTTC.

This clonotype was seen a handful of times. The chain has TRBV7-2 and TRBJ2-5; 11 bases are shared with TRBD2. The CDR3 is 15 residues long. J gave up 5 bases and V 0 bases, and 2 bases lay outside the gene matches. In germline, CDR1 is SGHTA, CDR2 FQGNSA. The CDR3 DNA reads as TGTGCCAGCAGCTTAGCGACTAGCGGGGTGGAGACCCAGTACTTC. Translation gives CASSLATSGVETQYF.

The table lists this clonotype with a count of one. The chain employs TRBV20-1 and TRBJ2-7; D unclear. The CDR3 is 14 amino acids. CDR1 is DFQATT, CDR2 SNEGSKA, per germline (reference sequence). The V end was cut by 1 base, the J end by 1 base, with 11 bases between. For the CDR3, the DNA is TGCAGTGCTAGAGTCCTCCTGGGGTCCTACGAGCAGTACTTC. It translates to CSARVLLGSYEQYF.

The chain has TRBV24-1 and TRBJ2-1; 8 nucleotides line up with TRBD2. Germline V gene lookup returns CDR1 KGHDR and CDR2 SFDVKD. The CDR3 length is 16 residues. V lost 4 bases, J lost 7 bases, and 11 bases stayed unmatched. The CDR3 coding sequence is TGTGCCACCAGTGACCCGCGTGGCGGGGGGAAGAATGAGCAGTTCTTC. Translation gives CATSDPRGGGKNEQFF.

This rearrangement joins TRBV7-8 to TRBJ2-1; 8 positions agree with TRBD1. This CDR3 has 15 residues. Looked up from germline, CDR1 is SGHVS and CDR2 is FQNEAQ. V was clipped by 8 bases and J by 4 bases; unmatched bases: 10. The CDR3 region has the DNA TGTGCCAGCCAAAGGACAGGGCGCACGTACAATGAGCAGTTCTTC. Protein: CASQRTGRTYNEQFF.

The DNA for the CDR3 is TGCAGTGCTAGAGATTTTCAAGATACGCAGTATTTT. It codes for CSARDFQDTQYF. The chain joins TRBV20-1 to TRBJ2-3; D unclear. This CDR3 spans 12 amino acids. Germline CDR1 is DFQATT and CDR2 is SNEGSKA (reference sequence). Deletions cut 0 bases from V and 5 bases from J, with 6 bases between.

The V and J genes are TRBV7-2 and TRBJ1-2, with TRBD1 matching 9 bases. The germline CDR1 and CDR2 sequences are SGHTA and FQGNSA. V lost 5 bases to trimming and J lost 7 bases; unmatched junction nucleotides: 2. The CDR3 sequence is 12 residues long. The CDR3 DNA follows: TGTGCCAGCAGCCCACAGGGGGCTGGCTACACCTTC. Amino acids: CASSPQGAGYTF.

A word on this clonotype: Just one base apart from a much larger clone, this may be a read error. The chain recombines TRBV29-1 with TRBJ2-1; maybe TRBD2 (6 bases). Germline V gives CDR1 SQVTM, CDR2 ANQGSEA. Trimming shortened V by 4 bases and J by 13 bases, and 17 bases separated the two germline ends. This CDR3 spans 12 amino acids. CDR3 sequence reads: CSVVLASETQFF. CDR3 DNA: TGCAGCGTTGTACTAGCATCAGAGACCCAGTTCTTC.

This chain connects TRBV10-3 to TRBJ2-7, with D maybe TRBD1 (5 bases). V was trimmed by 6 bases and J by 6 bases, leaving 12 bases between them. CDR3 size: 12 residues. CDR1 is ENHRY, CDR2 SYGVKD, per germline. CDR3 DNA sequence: TGTGCCATCAGCGCCACAGGTCGCGAGCAGTACTTC. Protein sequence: CAISATGREQYF.

CDR3 coding DNA: TGTGCCAGCAGCTCACCGGGGGGGCTTTCAGATACGCAGTATTTT. Translation gives CASSSPGGLSDTQYF. The genes are TRBV7-2 and TRBJ2-3; the match to TRBD2 covers 8 bases. Germline values: CDR1 SGHTA, CDR2 FQGNSA. The CDR3 covers 15 residues. V was clipped by 4 bases and J by 4 bases; unmatched bases: 7. The full variable domain, its missing parts supplied by reference TRBV7-2 and TRBJ2-3, is GAGVSQSPSNKVTEKGKDVELRCDPISGHTALYWYRQSLGQGLEFLIYFQGNSAPDKSGLPSDRFSAERTGGSVSTLTIQRTQQEDSAVYLCASSSPGGLSDTQYFGPGTRLTVL.

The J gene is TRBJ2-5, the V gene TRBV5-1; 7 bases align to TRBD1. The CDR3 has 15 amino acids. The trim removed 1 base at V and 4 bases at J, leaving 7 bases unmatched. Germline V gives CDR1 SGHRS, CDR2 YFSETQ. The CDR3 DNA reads TGCGCCAGCAGCTTGAAAAAAGGGGGCAGAGAGACCCAGTACTTC. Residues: CASSLKKGGRETQYF. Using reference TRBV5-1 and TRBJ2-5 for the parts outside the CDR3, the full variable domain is KAGVTQTPRYLIKTRGQQVTLSCSPISGHRSVSWYQQTPGQGLQFLFEYFSETQRNKGNFPGRFSGRQFSNSRSEMNVSTLELGDSALYLCASSLKKGGRETQYFGPGTRLLVL.

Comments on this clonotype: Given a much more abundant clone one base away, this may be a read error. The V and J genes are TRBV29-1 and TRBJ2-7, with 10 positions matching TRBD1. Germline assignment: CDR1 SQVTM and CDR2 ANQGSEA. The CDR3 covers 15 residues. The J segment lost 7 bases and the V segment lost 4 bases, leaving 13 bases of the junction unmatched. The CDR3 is CSVGGTGVQYNEQYF. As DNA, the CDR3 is TGCAGCGTTGGGGGGACAGGGGTTCAATACAATGAGCAGTACTTC.

CDR3 nucleotides: TGTGCCAGCAGTGAATTTACAGCGTCGAGCAGTGAAGCTTTCTTT. It yields the protein CASSEFTASSSEAFF. The chain combines TRBV25-1 with TRBJ1-1; D is unresolved. V gave up 1 base and J gave up 7 bases, with 16 bases separating them. The CDR3 spans 15 residues. The germline gives CDR1 MGHDK, CDR2 SYGVNS.

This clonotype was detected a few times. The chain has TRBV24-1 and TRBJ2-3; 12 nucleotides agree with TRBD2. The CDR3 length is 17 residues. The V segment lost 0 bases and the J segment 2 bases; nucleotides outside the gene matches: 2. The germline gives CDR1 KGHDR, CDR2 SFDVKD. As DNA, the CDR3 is TGTGCCACCAGTGATTTGAGGACTAGCGGGGTCACAGATACGCAGTATTTT. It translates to CATSDLRTSGVTDTQYF.

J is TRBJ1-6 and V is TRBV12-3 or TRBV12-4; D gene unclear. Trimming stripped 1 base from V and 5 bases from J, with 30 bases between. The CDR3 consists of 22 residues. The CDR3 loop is CASSLGTEWVPLDIWDNSPLHF. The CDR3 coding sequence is TGTGCCAGCAGTTTAGGGACCGAGTGGGTGCCCCTTGATATATGGGATAATTCACCCCTCCACTTT.

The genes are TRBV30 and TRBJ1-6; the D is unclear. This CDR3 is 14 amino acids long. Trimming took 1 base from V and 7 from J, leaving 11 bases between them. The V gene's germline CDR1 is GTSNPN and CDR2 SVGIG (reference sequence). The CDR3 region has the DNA TGTGCCTGGAGTGGCGGACGGGTCAATTCACCCCTCCACTTT. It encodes CAWSGGRVNSPLHF. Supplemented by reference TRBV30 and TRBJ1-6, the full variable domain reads SQTIHQWPATLVQPVGSPLSLECTVEGTSNPNLYWYRQAAGRGLQLLFYSVGIGQISSEVPQNLSASRPQDRQFILSSKKLLLSDSGFYLCAWSGGRVNSPLHFGNGTRLTVT.

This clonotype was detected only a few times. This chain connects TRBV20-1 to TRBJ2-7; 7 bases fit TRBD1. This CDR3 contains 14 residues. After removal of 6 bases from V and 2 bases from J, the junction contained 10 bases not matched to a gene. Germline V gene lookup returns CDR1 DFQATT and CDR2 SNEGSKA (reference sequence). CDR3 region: CSAPPTGIPYEQYF. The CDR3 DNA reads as TGCAGTGCGCCCCCGACAGGGATCCCCTACGAGCAGTACTTC.

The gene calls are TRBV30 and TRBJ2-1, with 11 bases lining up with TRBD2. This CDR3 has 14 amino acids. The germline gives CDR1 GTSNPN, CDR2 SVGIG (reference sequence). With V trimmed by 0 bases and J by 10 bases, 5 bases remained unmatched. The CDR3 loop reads CAWSVSGGGLEQFF. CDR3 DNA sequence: TGTGCCTGGAGTGTTAGCGGGGGGGGCTTGGAGCAGTTCTTC.

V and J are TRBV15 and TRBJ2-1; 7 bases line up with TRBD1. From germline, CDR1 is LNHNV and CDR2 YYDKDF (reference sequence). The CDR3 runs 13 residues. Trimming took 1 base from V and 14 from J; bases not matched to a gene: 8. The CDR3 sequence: CATSRGDRRIKFF. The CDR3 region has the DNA TGTGCCACCAGCAGAGGGGACAGACGTATCAAGTTCTTC.

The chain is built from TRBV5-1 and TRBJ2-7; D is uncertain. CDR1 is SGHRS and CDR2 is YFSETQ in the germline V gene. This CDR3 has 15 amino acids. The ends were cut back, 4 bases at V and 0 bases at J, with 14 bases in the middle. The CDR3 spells CASSIAPGLSYEQYF. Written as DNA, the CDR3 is TGCGCCAGCAGCATCGCTCCCGGGCTCTCCTACGAGCAGTACTTC. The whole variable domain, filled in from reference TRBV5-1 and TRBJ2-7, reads KAGVTQTPRYLIKTRGQQVTLSCSPISGHRSVSWYQQTPGQGLQFLFEYFSETQRNKGNFPGRFSGRQFSNSRSEMNVSTLELGDSALYLCASSIAPGLSYEQYFGPGTRLTVT.

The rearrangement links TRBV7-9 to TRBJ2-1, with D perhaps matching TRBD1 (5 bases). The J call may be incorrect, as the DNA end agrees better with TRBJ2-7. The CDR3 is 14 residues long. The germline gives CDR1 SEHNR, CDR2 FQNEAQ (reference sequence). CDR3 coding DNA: TGTGCCAGCAGCTTAACACAGGTGGGCTACGAGCAGTACTTC. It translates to CASSLTQVGYEQYF.

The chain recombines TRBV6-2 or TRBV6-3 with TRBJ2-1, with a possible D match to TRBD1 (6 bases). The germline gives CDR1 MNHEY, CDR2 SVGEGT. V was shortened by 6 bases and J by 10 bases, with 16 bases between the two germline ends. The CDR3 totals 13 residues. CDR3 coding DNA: TGTGCCAGCAGCTTCAGGGGAGTAGGGGAGCAGTTCTTC. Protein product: CASSFRGVGEQFF.

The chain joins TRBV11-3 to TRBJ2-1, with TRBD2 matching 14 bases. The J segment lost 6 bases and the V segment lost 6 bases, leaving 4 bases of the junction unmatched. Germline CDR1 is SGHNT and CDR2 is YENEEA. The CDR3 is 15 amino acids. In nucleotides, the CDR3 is TGTGCCAGCAGTCACGGACTAGCGGGGGGCAATGAGCAGTTCTTC. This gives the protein CASSHGLAGGNEQFF.